A single sample is the source of the 27 T cell receptor beta chains below, sequenced in a study of blood T cell repertoires in COVID-19. Method: immunoSEQ multiplex PCR; TCRdb's copy keeps in-frame clones and lacks some. The sample lists about 200,000 clones, roughly 80% occurring once. The source material was peripheral blood. The receptors here all came from a woman older than 75 with acute or convalescent COVID-19.

The CDR3 region has the DNA TGTGCCAGTAGTCTAGGACTAGCGGGGGGGTACACAGATACGCAGTATTTT. Translating it yields CASSLGLAGGYTDTQYF. The chain uses TRBV19 and TRBJ2-3, with TRBD2 matching 15 bases. This CDR3 comprises 17 residues. V dropped 5 bases and J dropped 2; count of bases not matched to a gene: 5. Germline CDR1 and CDR2: LNHDA and SQIVND (reference sequence).

This chain uses TRBV24-1 with TRBJ2-7; 9 bases are a match to TRBD1. The CDR3 totals 14 residues. Germline V gene lookup returns CDR1 KGHDR and CDR2 SFDVKD. V shed 7 bases and J 5 bases; nucleotides not matched to a gene: 8. The CDR3: CATRGTGSDNEQYF. DNA for the CDR3: TGTGCCACCAGAGGGACAGGGTCCGATAACGAGCAGTACTTC.

This clone has only one observation. The CDR3 region has the DNA TGTGCCACAATGTTTCCGGGACATAACTATGGCTACACCTTC. Translating it yields CATMFPGHNYGYTF. V usage is TRBV6-5 and J usage is TRBJ1-2; D is possibly TRBD1 (6 bases). Germline V gene sequence: CDR1 MNHEY, CDR2 SVGAGI. This CDR3 contains 14 residues. V was shortened by 10 bases and J by 1 base, with 16 bases between the two germline ends.

The V and J genes are TRBV5-1 and TRBJ2-5, with D possibly TRBD1 on 6 matching bases. Trimming cost V 4 bases and J 2 bases, with 12 bases left between them. CDR3 size: 14 residues. Germline CDR1 and CDR2: SGHRS and YFSETQ. The CDR3 loop reads CASSPGTQQETQYF. DNA of the CDR3: TGCGCCAGCAGCCCCGGGACACAGCAAGAGACCCAGTACTTC.

The chain uses TRBV2 and TRBJ1-5; no reliable D call. The germline V gene has CDR1 SNHLY and CDR2 FYNNEI. The CDR3 contains 11 residues. Trimming removed 0 bases at V and 11 bases at J, with 5 bases between. The CDR3 loop reads CASSEAGTQHF. CDR3 in DNA: TGTGCCAGCAGTGAAGCCGGGACCCAGCATTTT.

V usage is TRBV21-1 and J usage is TRBJ2-3; TRBD2 is the table's D call, not checked against the DNA. TRBV21-1 is classified as a pseudogene. CDR3 length equals 16 residues. DNA for the CDR3: TGTGCCAGCAGCTCCCGTGGACTAGCGGTCCCAGATACGCAGTATTTT. The encoded protein is CASSSRGLAVPDTQYF.

This chain joins TRBV10-1 and TRBJ2-2; possible D gene TRBD1, 5 bases. The CDR3 length is 14 residues. Trimming cost V 3 bases and J 1 base, with 6 bases left between them. In germline, CDR1 is WNHNN, CDR2 SYGVQD (reference sequence). Written as DNA, the CDR3 is TGCGCCAGCAGTGAACAGGTGAACACCGGGGAGCTGTTTTTT. It yields the protein CASSEQVNTGELFF.

Regarding this clone: Relative to the germline gene, one junction end is altered; a read error may explain this. This chain uses TRBV7-8 with TRBJ2-7; 10 bases are a match to TRBD2. The germline CDR1 and CDR2 sequences are SGHVS and FQNEAQ. The CDR3 sequence is 11 residues long. Here the CDR3 reads CASSLGTSAVF. Written as DNA, the CDR3 is TGTGCCAGCAGCCTAGGGACTAGCGCAGTCTTC.

This clone occurred a few times. The CDR3 DNA is TGTGCCAGCAGCCCTAGGCTGTCTGGAAACACCATATATTTT. It specifies CASSPRLSGNTIYF. The rearrangement links TRBV6-6 to TRBJ1-3, with D unresolved. Looked up from germline, CDR1 is MNHNY and CDR2 is SVGAGI (reference sequence). Trimming left V 6 bases short and J 1 base short, with 10 bases between. CDR3 length equals 14 residues.

This chain connects TRBV28 to TRBJ1-2; D is unresolved. The length of the CDR3 is 13 residues. V was shortened by 4 bases and J by 6 bases, with 12 bases between the two germline ends. Per germline, CDR1 MDHEN and CDR2 SYDVKM. The CDR3 protein is CASSSPPQNGYTF. The DNA for the CDR3 is TGTGCCAGCAGTTCTCCCCCGCAGAATGGCTACACCTTC.

This clone was observed a single time. J is TRBJ2-7 and V is TRBV14; no clear D gene. Germline-derived CDR1 and CDR2 are SGHDN and FVKESK. The CDR3 has 12 amino acids. V was pared by 4 bases and J by 2 bases, with 6 bases between. Here the CDR3 reads CASSRTAYEQYF. For the CDR3, the DNA is TGTGCCAGCAGCCGTACAGCCTACGAGCAGTACTTC.

The chain links TRBV18 to TRBJ2-1; 11 bases are a match to TRBD1. CDR3 length: 17 amino acids. With V trimmed by 6 bases and J by 1 base, 8 bases remained unmatched. Germline lookup yields CDR1 KGHSH and CDR2 LQKENI. The DNA of the CDR3 is TGTGCCAGCTCCCCGGACAGGGGGCCACCGTCCTACAATGAGCAGTTCTTC. Its translation: CASSPDRGPPSYNEQFF.

The J gene is TRBJ1-5, the V gene TRBV6-2 or TRBV6-3; 12 bases map to TRBD1. CDR3 size: 14 residues. V shed 6 bases and J 8 bases; nucleotides not matched to a gene: 5. Germline-derived CDR1 and CDR2 are MNHEY and SVGEGT. CDR3 in amino acids: CASSRDRGPEPQHF. CDR3 nucleotides: TGTGCCAGCAGCCGGGACAGGGGGCCGGAGCCCCAGCATTTT.

This clone was seen a few times. The J gene is TRBJ1-3, the V gene TRBV9; possibly TRBD1 for D (5 bases). The CDR3 totals 15 residues. The V and J ends lost 4 bases and 4 bases respectively, with 15 bases between them. The germline V gene has CDR1 SGDLS and CDR2 YYNGEE. CDR3 protein: CASSLGGDPGNTIYF. DNA for the CDR3: TGTGCCAGCAGCTTGGGCGGGGACCCCGGAAACACCATATATTTT.

The rearrangement uses TRBV11-2 and TRBJ1-5; D not certain. From germline, CDR1 is SGHAT and CDR2 FQNNGV. CDR3 length equals 14 residues. Trimming removed 0 bases from V and 1 base from J, with 4 bases in between. The CDR3 nucleotides are TGTGCCAGCAGCTTAGATATAAGCAATCAGCCCCAGCATTTT. Encoded protein: CASSLDISNQPQHF. Supplemented by reference TRBV11-2 and TRBJ1-5, the full variable domain reads EAGVAQSPRYKIIEKRQSVAFWCNPISGHATLYWYQQILGQGPKLLIQFQNNGVVDDSQLPKDRFSAERLKGVDSTLKIQPAKLEDSAVYLCASSLDISNQPQHFGDGTRLSIL.

The chain uses TRBV21-1 and TRBJ1-1; TRBD1 reflects the table's D call only, with no check against the DNA. TRBV21-1 is recorded as a pseudogene. This CDR3 is built from 18 residues. CDR3 residues: CASTLRGETGGLNTEAFF. The DNA of the CDR3 is TGTGCCAGCACCCTAAGAGGGGAGACAGGGGGTTTGAACACTGAAGCTTTCTTT.

DNA for the CDR3: TGTGCCAGCCATGTCAGGGGCATGAACACTGAAGCTTTCTTT. Its protein product is CASHVRGMNTEAFF. The chain uses TRBV19 and TRBJ1-1; D may be TRBD1 (6 bases). CDR3 size: 14 residues. From germline, CDR1 is LNHDA and CDR2 SQIVND (reference sequence). Trimming pared 9 bases from V and 0 bases from J, leaving 14 bases between.

This chain joins TRBV5-5 and TRBJ1-3; D gene ambiguous. Germline loops: CDR1 SGHKS, CDR2 YYEKEE (reference sequence). Deletions cut 4 bases from V and 0 bases from J, with 14 bases between. This CDR3 has 16 amino acids. The CDR3 spells CASSPTSLSSGNTIYF. CDR3 coding DNA: TGTGCCAGCAGCCCGACATCGCTTTCCTCTGGAAACACCATATATTTT.

The rearrangement uses TRBV6-6 and TRBJ2-1, with 8 bases lining up with TRBD2. J lost 12 bases, V lost 2 bases, and 12 bases had no gene match. Looked up from germline, CDR1 is MNHNY and CDR2 is SVGAGI (reference sequence). CDR3 length: 15 amino acids. CDR3 in amino acids: CASSYPAGREGGQFF. CDR3 nucleotides: TGTGCCAGCAGTTACCCCGCGGGCCGGGAGGGGGGGCAGTTCTTC.

This clone was seen once. J is TRBJ2-7 and V is TRBV30, with a weak D call TRBD1 (7 bases). This CDR3 region has 12 residues. Per the germline V gene, CDR1 is GTSNPN and CDR2 is SVGIG (reference sequence). The CDR3 coding sequence is TGTGCGGGAGGTAGACAGGGCGGCGAGCAGTACTTC. Amino acid sequence: CAGGRQGGEQYF.

For the CDR3, the DNA is TGTGCCACCCGGACAGGGGGCCCTGAAAAACTGTTTTTT. This encodes CATRTGGPEKLFF. The chain joins TRBV10-3 to TRBJ1-4; TRBD1 aligns across 11 bases. With V trimmed by 10 bases and J by 7 bases, 5 bases remained unmatched. CDR1 is ENHRY, CDR2 SYGVKD, per germline. The CDR3 length is 13 residues.

This chain uses TRBV6-5 with TRBJ1-1; D may be TRBD1 (5 bases). The CDR3 sequence is 14 residues long. The germline V gene encodes CDR1 MNHEY and CDR2 SVGAGI. V was clipped by 2 bases and J by 11 bases, with 18 bases between them. In DNA form, the CDR3 reads TGTGCCAGCAGTTACACGGGGGGGAGGGGCGAGGCTTTCTTT. Its protein product is CASSYTGGRGEAFF.

The chain recombines TRBV7-9 with TRBJ2-7; tentative D call: TRBD2 (6 bases). Germline values: CDR1 SEHNR, CDR2 FQNEAQ (reference sequence). V lost 5 bases and J 4 bases, leaving 12 bases between the germline ends. The length of the CDR3 is 13 residues. In DNA, the CDR3 is TGTGCCAGCAGCGTCCAGGAGGGATACGAGCAGTACTTC. It encodes CASSVQEGYEQYF.

The chain recombines TRBV4-2 with TRBJ1-5; D is uncertain. The CDR3 extends over 14 amino acids. The V gene lost 0 bases and the J gene lost 2 bases, with 5 bases spanning the gap. Per the germline V gene, CDR1 is LGHNA and CDR2 is YNFKEQ. This CDR3 is CASSQDRGNQPQHF. The CDR3 region has the DNA TGTGCCAGCAGCCAAGATCGGGGCAATCAGCCCCAGCATTTT.

The rearrangement links TRBV9 to TRBJ1-6, with D hard to call. Germline CDR1 and CDR2: SGDLS and YYNGEE. V gave up 2 bases and J gave up 11 bases, with 17 bases separating them. The CDR3 consists of 15 residues. The CDR3 reads CASSVSPGTGTPLHF. Written as DNA, the CDR3 is TGTGCCAGCAGCGTCAGTCCGGGTACGGGGACACCCCTCCACTTT.

This clone has only a few counts. This chain's CDR3 is CASSLSPNYGYTF. CDR3 coding DNA: TGTGCCAGCAGTCTCAGTCCTAACTATGGCTACACCTTC. The genes are TRBV6-5 and TRBJ1-2; D is ambiguous. Deletions cut 5 bases from V and 0 bases from J, with 7 bases between. This CDR3 is built from 13 residues. CDR1 and CDR2 from the germline V gene are MNHEY and SVGAGI.

The chain couples TRBV6-5 to TRBJ2-7, with 9 bases identical to TRBD1. The germline CDR1 and CDR2 sequences are MNHEY and SVGAGI. The CDR3 is 16 amino acids. Trimming removed 4 bases from V and 5 bases from J; junction bases left unmatched: 12. CDR3 loop: CASSSPDRGIRNEQYF. CDR3 nucleotide sequence: TGTGCCAGCAGTTCCCCGGACAGGGGAATCAGGAACGAGCAGTACTTC.